This T cell receptor (beta chain) comes out of a study of metastatic and nonmetastatic thyroid tumors. Across the study: Repertoires from blood and tumor or nodule tissue of malignant and benign thyroid patients were compared.

Germline loops: CDR1 LNHDA, CDR2 SQIVND (reference sequence). There are 16 residues in the CDR3. The V end lost 5 bases, the J end lost 3 bases, and 20 bases lay between the germline ends. Points on this clone: Its antigen is as yet unknown.

Notes on the study in general: According to reports, the diversity of TCR beta was significantly higher in malignant thyroid tumors than in benign nodules, and this held in both blood and tumor samples.

None of the patients had undergone any treatment ahead of thyroid surgery. The authors' processing: CDR3 was compared across clinicopathological groups, and the resulting differences were used to build a distant-metastasis classifier for papillary thyroid cancer. Through MiXCR, TCRdb re-clonotyped the PCR reads. TCRdb's processing, not the authors' own work, is the source of the V and J calls. Of 35,000 to 45,000 clones listed, about 12% are singletons. This receptor was taken from a male donor with papillary thyroid cancer or a benign thyroid nodule (not recorded which). Some clones in this sample may be carry-over from other donors' samples. The sample consisted of blood. The rearrangement uses TRBV19 and TRBJ2-7; D may correspond to TRBD1 or TRBD2 (5 bases each). The CDR3 protein is CASSYSGTSGIYEQYF. The CDR3 DNA reads as TGTGCCAGTAGTTACTCCGGGACCAGCGGTATCTACGAGCAGTACTTC.